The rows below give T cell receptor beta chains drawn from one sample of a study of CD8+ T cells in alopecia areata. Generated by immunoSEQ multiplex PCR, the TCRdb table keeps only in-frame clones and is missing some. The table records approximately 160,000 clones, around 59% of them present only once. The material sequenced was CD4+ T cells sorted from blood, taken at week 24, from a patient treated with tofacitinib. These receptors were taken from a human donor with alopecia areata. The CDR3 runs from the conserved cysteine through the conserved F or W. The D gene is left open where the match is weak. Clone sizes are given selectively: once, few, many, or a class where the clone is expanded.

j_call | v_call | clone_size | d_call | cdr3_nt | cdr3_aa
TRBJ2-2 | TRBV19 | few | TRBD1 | TGTGCCACCTCCTGGACAGGGTTGAACACCGGGGAGCTGTTTTTT | CATSWTGLNTGELFF
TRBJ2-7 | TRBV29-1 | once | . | TGCAGCGTTCGAGAAACCGGGGGCGAGCAGTACTTC | CSVRETGGEQYF
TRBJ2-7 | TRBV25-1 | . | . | TGTGCCAGCAGTGAATTGGGGGGTCTGTCCCGCTACGAGCAGTACTTC | CASSELGGLSRYEQYF
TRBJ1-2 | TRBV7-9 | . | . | TGTGCCAGCTACCAAGGGGAGATTGGCTACACCTTC | CASYQGEIGYTF
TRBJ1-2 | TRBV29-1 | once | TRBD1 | TGCAGCACTGGACAGGGGGCATATGGCTACACCTTC | CSTGQGAYGYTF
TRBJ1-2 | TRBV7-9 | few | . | TGTGCCAGCAGCTTAGAAGGGTTGGGGAGCGACACCTTC | CASSLEGLGSDTF
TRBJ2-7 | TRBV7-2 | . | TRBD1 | TGTGCCAGCAGCGCAATGGGACAGGGGGTGGGGGAGCAGTACTTC | CASSAMGQGVGEQYF
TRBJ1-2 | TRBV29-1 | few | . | TGCAGCGTTGAAGATCAGGAGGGGCAGGATGGCTACACCTTC | CSVEDQEGQDGYTF
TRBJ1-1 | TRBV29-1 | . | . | TGCAGCGGAGGAGATAACACTGAAGCTTTCTTT | CSGGDNTEAFF
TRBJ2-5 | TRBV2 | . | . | TGTGCCAGCAGTGAAGAGAGGGAGACCCAGTACTTC | CASSEERETQYF
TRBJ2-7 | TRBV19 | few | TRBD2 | TGTGCCAGTAGTATATCCGGCCCTTGGGAGGGCTACGAGCAGTACTTC | CASSISGPWEGYEQYF
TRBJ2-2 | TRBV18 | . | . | TGTGCCAGCTCCCGTGGAGGGGGCTACACCGGGGAGCTGTTTTTT | CASSRGGGYTGELFF
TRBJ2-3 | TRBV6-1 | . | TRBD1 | TGTGCCAGCAGAAGGACAGGGTCCTTCGATACGCAGTATTTT | CASRRTGSFDTQYF
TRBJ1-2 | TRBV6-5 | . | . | TGTGCCAGCAGCCAACCGGGACAAAACTATGGCTACACCTTC | CASSQPGQNYGYTF
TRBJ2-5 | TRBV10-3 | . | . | TGTGCCATCAGCGGGGGATTGGAGACCCAGTACTTC | CAISGGLETQYF
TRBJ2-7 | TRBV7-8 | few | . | TGTGCCAGCAGCCCAAAGGGCAGGGTGGGGCAGTACTTC | CASSPKGRVGQYF
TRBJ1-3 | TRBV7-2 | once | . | TGTGCCAGCAGCTTAGAACCTTCCTCAGGAAACACCATATATTTT | CASSLEPSSGNTIYF
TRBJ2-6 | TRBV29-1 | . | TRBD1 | TGCAGCGTTTCGACAGGGTTAGGTGGGGCCAACGTCCTGACTTTC | CSVSTGLGGANVLTF
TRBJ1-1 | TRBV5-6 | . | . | TGTGCCAGCAGGAGGAGGGATAGGGAAACTGAAGCTTTCTTT | CASRRRDRETEAFF
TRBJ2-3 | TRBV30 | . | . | TGTGCCTGGAGTCTCAACACAGATACGCAGTATTTT | CAWSLNTDTQYF
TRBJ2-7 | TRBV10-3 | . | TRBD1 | TGTGCCAGTGGACAGGGGGCCTACGAGCAGTACTTC | CASGQGAYEQYF
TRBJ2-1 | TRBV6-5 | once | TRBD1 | TGTGCCAGCAGTCCTCAGGGGGCCTCCTACAATGAGCAGTTCTTC | CASSPQGASYNEQFF
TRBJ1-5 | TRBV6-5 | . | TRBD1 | TGTGCCAGCAGACTCGACAGGGATAGCAATCAGCCCCAGCATTTT | CASRLDRDSNQPQHF
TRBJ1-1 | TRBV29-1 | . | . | TGCAGCGTCGCTTCCAAGCTTCGGGCCACTGAAGCTTTCTTT | CSVASKLRATEAFF
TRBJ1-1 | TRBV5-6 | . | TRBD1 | TGTGCCAGCAGCACCGGGACAGGGGTATCAACTTTCTTT | CASSTGTGVSTFF
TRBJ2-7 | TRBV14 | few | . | TGTGCCAGCAGCCCCGACCTAGCGTCCTACGAGCAGTACTTC | CASSPDLASYEQYF
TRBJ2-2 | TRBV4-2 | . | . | TGTGCCAGCAGCCAAGACAGGCTAGCTGAGGCCGGGGAGCTGTTTTTT | CASSQDRLAEAGELFF
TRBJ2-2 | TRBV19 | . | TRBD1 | TGTGCCAGTACTGGGACAGCGAACACCGGGGAGCTGTTTTTT | CASTGTANTGELFF
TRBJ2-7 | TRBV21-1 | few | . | TGTGCCAGCAGCAACCTAAAAAGGCAAGTGGGCTACGAGCAGTACTTC | CASSNLKRQVGYEQYF
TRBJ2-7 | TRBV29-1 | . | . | TGCAGCGTGGCCCTCACGAGGGCCCTGGGGTACGAGCAGTACTTC | CSVALTRALGYEQYF
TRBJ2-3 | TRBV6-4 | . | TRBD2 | TGTGCCACGAGTCCGGTAGCGGGGGGGCAAACAGATACGCAGTATTTT | CATSPVAGGQTDTQYF
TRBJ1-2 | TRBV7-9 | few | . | TGTGCCAGCAGCCTTCGGGCAGGTGTCACCTTC | CASSLRAGVTF
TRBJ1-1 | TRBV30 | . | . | TGTGCCTGGAGTCTATGGTCCGGACGTTCGAACACTGAAGCTTTCTTT | CAWSLWSGRSNTEAFF
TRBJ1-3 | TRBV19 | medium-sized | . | TGTGCCAGCCGGACAGCTGGAAACACCATATATTTT | CASRTAGNTIYF
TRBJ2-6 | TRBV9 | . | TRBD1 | TGTGCCAGTAACAGGGGGTTAGGCTCTGGGGCCAACGTCCTGACTTTC | CASNRGLGSGANVLTF
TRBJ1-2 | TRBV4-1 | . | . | TGCGCCAGCAGCCAACGGGAGGACTATGGCTACACCTTC | CASSQREDYGYTF
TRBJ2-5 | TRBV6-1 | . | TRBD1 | TGTGCCAGCAGTGACCGGACAGGATGGGAGACCCAGTACTTC | CASSDRTGWETQYF
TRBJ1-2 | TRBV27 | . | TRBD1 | TGTGCCAGCAGTTTATCGGGGACAGGGGGCTGGGGCTACACCTTC | CASSLSGTGGWGYTF